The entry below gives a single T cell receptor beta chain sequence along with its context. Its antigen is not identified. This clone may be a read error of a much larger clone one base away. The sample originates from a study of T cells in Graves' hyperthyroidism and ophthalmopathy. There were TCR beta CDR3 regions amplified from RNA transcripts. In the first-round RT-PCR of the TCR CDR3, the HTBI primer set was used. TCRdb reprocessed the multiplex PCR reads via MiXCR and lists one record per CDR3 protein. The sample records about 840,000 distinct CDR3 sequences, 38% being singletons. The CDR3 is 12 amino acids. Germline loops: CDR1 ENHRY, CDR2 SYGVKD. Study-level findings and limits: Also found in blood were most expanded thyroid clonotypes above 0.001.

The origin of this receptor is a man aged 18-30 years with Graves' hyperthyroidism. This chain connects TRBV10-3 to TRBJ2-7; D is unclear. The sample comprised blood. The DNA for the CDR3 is TGTTCCATCAGCCCTAATCAATACGAGCAGTACTTC. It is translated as CSISPNQYEQYF.